This T cell receptor (beta chain) was profiled in a study of T cell repertoires in cytomegalovirus infection. This clonotype was seen a handful of times. Its antigen is currently unknown. CDR1 SEHNR and CDR2 FQNEAQ come from the germline V gene (reference sequence). The CDR3 consists of 15 residues. V lost 4 bases, J lost 4 bases, and 16 bases lay in between. TCRdb reanalysed the reads using MiXCR and keeps one entry per CDR3 protein. This table holds about 920,000 distinct CDR3 sequences, less than 35% found once. This sequence was found in a human donor in good health (CMV status not recorded). Some clones in this sample may be carry-over from other donors' samples. J is TRBJ1-1 and V is TRBV7-9; D might be TRBD1 (5 bases). The sample in question was cultured CD8+ T cells from PBMCs, obtained from culture after CMV antigen stimulation. As DNA, the CDR3 is TGTGCCAGCAGCTCTGAACAGACAGTGAGCACTGAAGCTTTCTTT. It encodes CASSSEQTVSTEAFF.